This TCR beta chain was recorded in a study of T cells in Graves' hyperthyroidism and ophthalmopathy. The study's findings and limits: Blood also held most thyroid clonotypes expanded beyond 0.001. Median prediction lead before ophthalmopathy onset was around 6.9 months with the model.

The source material, RNA transcripts, was used to amplify TCR beta CDR3 regions. RT-PCR in the first round (using the HTBI primer set) targeted the TCR CDR3. TCRdb independently ran MiXCR on the multiplex PCR reads; one entry per CDR3 protein. The repertoire holds around 620,000 distinct CDR3 sequences, roughly 46% seen once, with roughly 20% in the top ten. As for this clonotype: Its antigen is still unknown.

Based on clinical symptoms, serum thyroxine and TRAb, thyroid ultrasound and orbital computed tomography, diagnoses were reached. The sample taken for sequencing was peripheral blood or thyroid tissue (not recorded which). This receptor was taken from an adult woman with Graves' disease, either hyperthyroidism or ophthalmopathy (not recorded which).

In DNA, the CDR3 is TGCAGCGTTGAAATCCTCGGAGAAAAACTGTTTTTT. It is translated as CSVEILGEKLFF. This rearrangement joins TRBV29-1 to TRBJ1-4, with D hard to call. Germline assignment: CDR1 SQVTM and CDR2 ANQGSEA. CDR3 length: 12 residues. With 2 bases removed from V and 8 bases from J, the gap between germline ends came to 9 bases.